This TCR beta chain was recovered during a study of T cells in Graves' hyperthyroidism and ophthalmopathy (dated by TCRdb to the late 2010s). In terms of the full investigation: Peripheral blood samples were taken at initial diagnosis, before any treatment was given. TCR V-J signatures able to tell the groups apart were searched for in a discovery cohort of approximately 95 patients, of whom fewer than 45 had Graves' ophthalmopathy and around 57 had stable Graves' hyperthyroidism. Prospective prediction of ophthalmopathy was tested in an independent validation cohort consisting of 18 to 20 hyperthyroidism patients and around 17 patients who later progressed to ophthalmopathy. For training and testing, the roughly 97 patients in the discovery cohort were randomly divided in a 7:3 ratio. Thyroid tissue and blood T-cell repertoires from several Graves' hyperthyroidism patients were also compared in the study. After blood sampling, hyperthyroidism patients were treated with methimazole at a starting dose of 30 mg daily, and ophthalmopathy patients were treated with high-dose intravenous methylprednisolone. TCR Vbeta CDR3 sequencing of 120 to 150 peripheral blood samples (approximately 44 ophthalmopathy, 75 hyperthyroidism and roughly 17 progressor patients) is reported in the paper.

Stable Graves' hyperthyroidism was defined as no progression to ophthalmopathy during 18 months of follow-up. Hyperthyroidism patients were aged 18 to 65 years and newly diagnosed, with disease duration of less than 2 months. Any patient with an uncontrolled infection, another autoimmune disease, pregnancy or lactation was excluded. Diagnoses relied on clinical symptoms, serum thyroxine and TRAb, thyroid ultrasound and orbital computed tomography. Ficoll-Paque density gradient centrifugation was used to isolate PBMCs from 8.5 to 10 ml of fresh peripheral blood. Total RNA was extracted with Trizol reagent, and quality was checked on an Agilent 2100 Bioanalyzer. General study outcomes and caveats: In validation, progression to ophthalmopathy was predicted by the model with 70.59% sensitivity and 72.22% specificity, a median of 6.5 months before onset. A 13 V-J signature model separated ophthalmopathy from stable hyperthyroidism, with over 85% sensitivity and roughly 81% specificity in cross-validation and 80%/75% in testing. Most expanded thyroid clonotypes (frequency above 0.001) were also detected in blood, a finding suggesting that blood repertoires may reflect thyroid immune responses. Sample size was not statistically predetermined, and blinding of investigators to group allocation was not performed.

The TCR beta CDR3 regions were amplified from RNA transcripts. The first round of RT-PCR for the TCR CDR3 was performed with the HTBI primer set and the Qiagen OneStep RT-PCR kit. Libraries were constructed in a second round of multiplex PCR, after which size selection and purification were performed. Libraries were sequenced paired-end with 100 bp reads on an Illumina HiSeq2000. For the original study's pipeline: Raw data were processed with SOAPnuke, discarding reads with adapters, uncalled bases, mean Phred below 15, or no exact constant-primer or identifier match. COPE v1.2.5 was used to merge the high-quality paired reads, and each unique nucleotide sequence was defined as a clonotype. MiTCR v1.1 was used to align the clonotypes against IMGT TRBV, TRBD and TRBJ reference segments. Only V-J combinations with frequency above 0.0001, covering about 99% of repertoires, were analysed. A TCS score was defined as the ratio between F50 (clonal expansion) and ExV (chaos), using BLOSUM62-based TCRdist between CDR3 peptides within each V-J. Welch's t-statistics and random forest reduced approximately 520 V-J features to 13, which were used in a naive Bayes classifier (R e1071). TCRdb reprocessed the public reads (quality trimming at Q25 with fastp, clone calling with MiXCR) and kept in-frame beta chains. Duplicate CDR3 protein sequences are folded into a single record with the most common DNA and genes. TCRdb's processing, not the authors', yielded these V and J calls. The sample table lists a few hundred thousand distinct CDR3 sequences, 15% to 17% of them with a count of one. Under 8% of the sample is taken by the ten largest.

Regarding this clonotype: Its binding antigen is unknown. No base quality information exists; no much larger clone differs at one position.

The CDR1 and CDR2 encoded by the germline V gene are SGHRS and YFSETQ. Cut back by 7 bases and 4 bases, the V and J ends lie 6 bases apart. The CDR3 sequence holds 12 residues, the cysteine and phenylalanine included. The DNA shown is the 36-base CDR3, in frame from base 1. The receptor was isolated from a woman aged 25 to 45 with Graves' hyperthyroidism. The chain links TRBV5-1 with TRBJ1-6; the D gene is unclear. The sample consisted of blood. This receptor has the CDR3 CASAIYNSPLHF. The DNA is TGCGCCAGCGCGATATATAATTCACCCCTCCACTTT.